The 25 T cell receptor beta chains below were found in one sample sequenced in a study of T-cell memory formation after mild COVID-19. TCRdb reprocessed the 5' RACE reads via MiXCR and lists one record per CDR3 protein. The repertoire includes a few hundred thousand distinct CDR3 sequences, more than 20% of them detected once, and roughly an eighth sits in the top ten. The sequenced sample was PBMCs or a T cell subset sorted from them (not recorded which). These receptors were taken from an adult woman who had mild COVID-19 (a few samples of this study predate the infection). Cell type and time point are not known.

This clonotype appeared a few times. The rearrangement uses TRBV6-6 and TRBJ1-2; D call uncertain. Looked up from germline, CDR1 is MNHNY and CDR2 is SVGAGI (reference sequence). This CDR3 is 13 amino acids long. The ends were cut back, 2 bases at V and 6 bases at J, with 10 bases in the middle. The CDR3 region is CASSYRRQDGYTF. The CDR3 bases are TGTGCCAGCAGTTACCGCCGGCAGGATGGCTACACCTTC.

This chain connects TRBV13 to TRBJ2-7; TRBD1 is a possible D gene (5 bases). The ends were cut back, 2 bases at V and 0 bases at J, with 11 bases in the middle. Germline values: CDR1 PRHDT, CDR2 FYEKMQ (reference sequence). The CDR3 is made up of 15 amino acids. The CDR3 region is CASSLHRLLSYEQYF. DNA of the CDR3: TGTGCCAGCAGCTTACACAGGCTTCTCTCCTACGAGCAGTACTTC.

The chain carries TRBV20-1 and TRBJ2-7; TRBD2 agrees at 11 bases. V lost 5 bases to trimming and J lost 5 bases; unmatched junction nucleotides: 5. Germline V gene lookup returns CDR1 DFQATT and CDR2 SNEGSKA (reference sequence). There are 13 residues in the CDR3. This CDR3 reads CSAYPGLADEQYF. The CDR3 DNA follows: TGCAGTGCTTATCCGGGACTAGCGGACGAGCAGTACTTC.

The chain employs TRBV18 and TRBJ1-1; D is unclear. In germline, CDR1 is KGHSH, CDR2 LQKENI. Trimming cost V 8 bases and J 1 base, with 8 bases left between them. The CDR3 loop spans 12 amino acids. This CDR3 is CASRRANTEAFF. CDR3 in DNA: TGTGCCAGCCGCCGGGCGAACACTGAAGCTTTCTTT.

J is TRBJ2-6 and V is TRBV9, with TRBD1 matching 12 bases. V shed 3 bases, J shed 2 bases, and the junction held 6 bases outside the gene matches. The CDR3 extends over 18 amino acids. Germline V CDR1 and CDR2: SGDLS, YYNGEE. CDR3 amino acids: CASSARDRGQAGANVLTF. CDR3 nucleotides: TGTGCCAGCAGCGCCCGGGACAGGGGGCAGGCTGGGGCCAACGTCCTGACTTTC.

V and J are TRBV2 and TRBJ1-2; unclear D gene. CDR1 SNHLY and CDR2 FYNNEI come from the germline V gene. The CDR3 sequence is 16 residues long. V shed 5 bases and J shed 1 base, with 17 bases lying between them. CDR3 residues: CASSNDPGIINYGYTF. The CDR3 DNA follows: TGTGCCAGCAGTAACGATCCAGGAATCATTAACTATGGCTACACCTTC.

The gene calls are TRBV7-3 and TRBJ2-5; D gene unclear. CDR3 size: 14 residues. Between the trimmed V and J ends, which lost 2 bases and 3 bases, there was a span of 10 bases. Germline CDR1 and CDR2: SGHTA and FQGTGA. The CDR3 DNA is TGTGCCAGCAGCTTATTGGGTTTTGAAGAGACCCAGTACTTC. Its translation: CASSLLGFEETQYF.

V and J are TRBV7-9 and TRBJ2-7, with D possibly matching TRBD2 (6 bases). V shed 5 bases and J shed 7 bases, with 15 bases lying between them. The CDR3 runs 13 residues. The germline V gene has CDR1 SEHNR and CDR2 FQNEAQ (reference sequence). The CDR3 spells CASSPYGGEEQYF. The CDR3 coding sequence is TGTGCCAGCAGCCCGTACGGGGGAGAGGAGCAGTACTTC.

The rearrangement joins TRBV20-1 to TRBJ1-2; the match to TRBD1 covers 8 bases. This CDR3 is built from 16 residues. With V trimmed by 2 bases and J by 1 base, 9 bases remained unmatched. Germline V gives CDR1 DFQATT, CDR2 SNEGSKA (reference sequence). The CDR3 protein is CSARKTGAAINYGYTF. In nucleotides, the CDR3 is TGCAGTGCTAGAAAGACAGGGGCCGCGATTAACTATGGCTACACCTTC.

The chain couples TRBV7-8 to TRBJ2-5; a weak D match, TRBD2 (6 bases). Germline V lookup: CDR1 SGHVS, CDR2 FQNEAQ. V lost 5 bases to trimming and J lost 5 bases, with 27 bases between them. CDR3 size: 18 residues. CDR3 bases: TGTGCCAGCAGCCCACTCGGAGGTAGCGGTCCCCTGGGGGAGACCCAGTACTTC. Its translation is CASSPLGGSGPLGETQYF.

This clonotype was found a few times. Just one base apart from a much larger clone, this may be a read error. The chain is built from TRBV5-1 and TRBJ2-3; D is unresolved. Per the germline V gene, CDR1 is SGHRS and CDR2 is YFSETQ. The CDR3 has 11 residues. Here the CDR3 DNA reads TGCGCCAGCAGATTGGAAGATACGCAGTATTTT. Amino acid sequence: CASRLEDTQYF.

This clonotype was observed a handful of times. This chain uses TRBV6-2 or TRBV6-3 with TRBJ2-1; 9 bases line up with TRBD2. J was trimmed by 0 bases and V by 5 bases; bases with no gene match: 5. The CDR3 covers 16 residues. Germline CDR1 is MNHEY and CDR2 is SVGEGT. CDR3: CASSETSGISYNEQFF. The CDR3 coding sequence is TGTGCCAGCAGTGAGACTAGCGGTATCTCCTACAATGAGCAGTTCTTC.

The J gene is TRBJ2-2, the V gene TRBV27; D uncertain. Germline assignment: CDR1 MNHEY and CDR2 SMNVEV (reference sequence). The CDR3 consists of 12 residues. Trimming shortened V by 8 bases and J by 4 bases, and 8 bases separated the two germline ends. In nucleotides, the CDR3 is TGTGCCAGCCAAACTTTCACCGGGGAGCTGTTTTTT. Protein sequence: CASQTFTGELFF.

This clonotype was recorded at least ten times. The chain carries TRBV29-1 and TRBJ2-7, with D possibly TRBD1 on 6 matching bases. This CDR3 spans 16 amino acids. In germline, CDR1 is SQVTM, CDR2 ANQGSEA. With 1 base removed from V and 0 bases from J, the gap between germline ends came to 16 bases. The DNA for the CDR3 is TGCAGCGTTGAAGGGGTCTCTGGACAGACCTCCTACGAGCAGTACTTC. Translated: CSVEGVSGQTSYEQYF.

This clonotype has more than one count but fewer than ten. The J gene is TRBJ2-4, the V gene TRBV3-1; unclear D gene. CDR3 size: 18 residues. Trimming left V 7 bases short and J 0 bases short, with 22 bases between. Germline CDR1 reads LGHDT; CDR2 reads YNNKEL (reference sequence). This chain's CDR3 is CASTPLKRPLPAKNIQYF. CDR3 nucleotides: TGTGCCAGCACCCCCCTCAAGAGGCCCCTTCCAGCCAAAAACATTCAGTACTTC.

This clonotype came up a few times. The chain employs TRBV12-3 or TRBV12-4 and TRBJ1-2, with TRBD1 matching over 7 bases. The CDR3 runs 13 residues. V gave up 5 bases and J gave up 4 bases; unmatched junction bases: 4. The CDR3 loop reads CASSRSGGYGYTF. CDR3 nucleotide sequence: TGTGCCAGCAGTCGTTCAGGGGGCTATGGCTACACCTTC.

The J gene is TRBJ2-3, the V gene TRBV20-1, with 8 bases that match TRBD2. CDR1 DFQATT and CDR2 SNEGSKA come from the germline V gene (reference sequence). This CDR3 is built from 16 residues. With V trimmed by 3 bases and J by 0 bases, 8 bases remained unmatched. DNA of the CDR3: TGCAGTGCTAGTCATCGCGGGGGGATAAGCACAGATACGCAGTATTTT. It specifies CSASHRGGISTDTQYF.

This clonotype occurred a few times. This chain joins TRBV29-1 and TRBJ2-7; 7 bases map to TRBD1. The J segment lost 1 base and the V segment lost 4 bases, leaving 4 bases of the junction unmatched. CDR1 and CDR2 (germline): SQVTM, ANQGSEA. The CDR3 covers 13 residues. DNA for the CDR3: TGCAGCGTTGTTTGGGACAGTTCCTACGAGCAGTACTTC. Translating it yields CSVVWDSSYEQYF.

This clonotype was counted at least ten times. The CDR3 protein is CASSPPGLKNTGELFF. Written as DNA, the CDR3 is TGTGCCAGCTCACCTCCGGGACTCAAGAACACCGGGGAGCTGTTTTTT. The chain recombines TRBV18 with TRBJ2-2; possible D gene TRBD2, 6 bases. The CDR3 is 16 amino acids. V lost 3 bases and J lost 1, with 12 bases in between. Germline assignment: CDR1 KGHSH and CDR2 LQKENI.

This clonotype was counted a few times. The chain couples TRBV3-1 to TRBJ2-1; 7 bases align to TRBD2. Losses at the gene ends were 4 bases for V and 4 bases for J; bases not matched to a gene: 1. The germline gives CDR1 LGHDT, CDR2 YNNKEL (reference sequence). CDR3 length equals 13 residues. CDR3 sequence (DNA): TGTGCCAGCAGCCCCGGGGGGTACAATGAGCAGTTCTTC. Translated, it gives CASSPGGYNEQFF.

The chain uses TRBV4-1 and TRBJ2-7; D is uncertain. Germline loops: CDR1 MGHRA, CDR2 YSYEKL. V was trimmed by 1 base and J by 1 base, leaving 8 bases between them. The CDR3 loop spans 14 amino acids. The CDR3 loop reads CASSQVGVSYEQYF. CDR3 sequence (DNA): TGCGCCAGCAGCCAAGTGGGTGTATCCTACGAGCAGTACTTC.

Worth noting for this clonotype: A junction boundary mismatches the germline segment, possibly from a read error. V is TRBV7-7 and J is TRBJ2-5; the D gene is possibly TRBD1 (6 bases). Germline CDR1 SSHAT, CDR2 FNYEAQ (reference sequence). The CDR3 extends over 17 amino acids. The DNA of the CDR3 is TGTGCTAGCAGCATTGGTCCCGCCGGGACATTAAGAGAGACCCAGTACTTC. Translation: CASSIGPAGTLRETQYF.

V gene TRBV24-1 combines with J gene TRBJ2-1; TRBD2 agrees at 14 bases. The CDR3 length is 20 residues. Germline V CDR1 and CDR2: KGHDR, SFDVKD. V was clipped by 4 bases and J by 1 base; unmatched bases: 11. CDR3 nucleotides: TGTGCCACCAGTGACCGACCGGGACTAGCGGGAGCCAGTTCCTACAATGAGCAGTTCTTC. Encoded protein: CATSDRPGLAGASSYNEQFF.

The rearrangement joins TRBV28 to TRBJ1-1; TRBD1 agrees at 8 bases. Germline CDR1 is MDHEN and CDR2 is SYDVKM. The V gene end was trimmed by 3 bases and the J gene end by 11 bases; junction bases not matched to a gene: 5. This CDR3 comprises 12 residues. CDR3 protein: CASSFLGQGAFF. CDR3 coding DNA: TGTGCCAGCAGTTTTTTAGGACAGGGTGCTTTCTTT. Using reference TRBV28 and TRBJ1-1 for the parts outside the CDR3, the full variable domain is DVKVTQSSRYLVKRTGEKVFLECVQDMDHENMFWYRQDPGLGLRLIYFSYDVKMKEKGDIPEGYSVSREKKERFSLILESASTNQTSMYLCASSFLGQGAFFGQGTRLTVV.

The chain is built from TRBV4-1 and TRBJ1-1, with TRBD1 identical over 7 bases. CDR1 is MGHRA, CDR2 YSYEKL, per germline. V was clipped by 7 bases and J by 5 bases; unmatched bases: 4. The CDR3 runs to 12 residues. As DNA, the CDR3 is TGCGCCAGCACCCAGGGGGAGACTGAAGCTTTCTTT. This encodes CASTQGETEAFF.